What follows are 5 T cell receptor beta chains derived from one specimen sequenced in a study of blood T cell repertoires in COVID-19. Profiled with immunoSEQ multiplex PCR; TCRdb holds only in-frame clones, not every one. The sample has 90,000 to 120,000 clones; about 89% are singletons. Specimen: peripheral blood. The receptors stem from a man in his forties with active or convalescent COVID-19.

The V gene is TRBV19, the J gene TRBJ2-5; possibly TRBD2 for D (5 bases). This CDR3 contains 12 residues. Trimming removed 8 bases at V and 5 bases at J, with 12 bases between. CDR1 is LNHDA, CDR2 SQIVND, per germline (reference sequence). The CDR3 nucleotides read TGTGCCAGTGGATCGGGGATCGAGACCCAGTACTTC. Its translation is CASGSGIETQYF.

This rearrangement joins TRBV4-2 to TRBJ2-1, with 8 bases that match TRBD2. The CDR3 has 16 amino acids. V was clipped by 4 bases and J by 2 bases; unmatched bases: 7. In germline, CDR1 is LGHNA, CDR2 YNFKEQ. The CDR3 DNA is TGTGCCAGCAGCCGGTCTAGCGGGTATACCTACAATGAGCAGTTCTTC. Translation: CASSRSSGYTYNEQFF.

The CDR3 loop reads CASSPDREQFF. Here the CDR3 DNA reads TGTGCCAGCTCACCGGACAGAGAGCAGTTCTTC. This chain uses TRBV18 with TRBJ2-1; TRBD1 might be the D (6 bases). V was cut by 3 bases and J by 10 bases, with 7 bases left in between. Germline V gives CDR1 KGHSH, CDR2 LQKENI. The CDR3 extends over 11 amino acids.

This clone has just one count. The CDR3 protein is CASSLYDSYGYTF. DNA for the CDR3: TGTGCCAGCAGCTTGTATGACAGCTATGGCTACACCTTC. This chain joins TRBV5-4 and TRBJ1-2, with a possible D match to TRBD1 (5 bases). The germline V and J ends were trimmed by 1 base and 4 bases, with 8 bases remaining between them. Germline CDR1 reads SGHNT; CDR2 reads YYREEE (reference sequence). This CDR3 region has 13 residues.

This clone has a single count. The V and J genes are TRBV6-5 and TRBJ2-1; D unresolved. This CDR3 has 11 amino acids. The germline CDR1 and CDR2 sequences are MNHEY and SVGAGI. Trimming took off 7 bases at V and 4 bases at J, with 5 bases between the two ends. CDR3 in amino acids: CASNSYNEQFF. The CDR3 DNA reads as TGTGCCAGCAACTCTTACAATGAGCAGTTCTTC.